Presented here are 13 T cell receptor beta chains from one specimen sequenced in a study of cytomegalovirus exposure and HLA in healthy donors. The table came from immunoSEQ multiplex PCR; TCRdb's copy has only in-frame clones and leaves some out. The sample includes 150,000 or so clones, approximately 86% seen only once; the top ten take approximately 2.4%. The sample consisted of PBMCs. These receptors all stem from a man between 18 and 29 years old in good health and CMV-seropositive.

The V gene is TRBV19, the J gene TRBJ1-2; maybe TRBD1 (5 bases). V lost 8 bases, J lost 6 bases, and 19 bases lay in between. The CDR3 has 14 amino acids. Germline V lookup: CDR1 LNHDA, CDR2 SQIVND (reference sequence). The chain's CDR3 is CASGAPGLGNGYTF. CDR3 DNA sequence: TGTGCCAGTGGGGCCCCAGGGCTAGGGAATGGCTACACCTTC.

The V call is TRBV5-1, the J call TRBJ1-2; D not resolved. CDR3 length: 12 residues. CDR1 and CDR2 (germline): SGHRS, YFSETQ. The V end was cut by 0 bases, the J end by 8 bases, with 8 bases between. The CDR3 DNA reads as TGCGCCAGCAGCTTGGGGGCGCTGGGCTACACCTTC. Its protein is CASSLGALGYTF.

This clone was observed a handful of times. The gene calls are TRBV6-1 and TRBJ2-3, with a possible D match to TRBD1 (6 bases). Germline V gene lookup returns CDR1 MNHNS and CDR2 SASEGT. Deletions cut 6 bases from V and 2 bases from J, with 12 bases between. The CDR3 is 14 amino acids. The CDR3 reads CASSPWGPTDTQYF. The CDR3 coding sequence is TGTGCCAGCAGCCCTTGGGGGCCCACAGATACGCAGTATTTT.

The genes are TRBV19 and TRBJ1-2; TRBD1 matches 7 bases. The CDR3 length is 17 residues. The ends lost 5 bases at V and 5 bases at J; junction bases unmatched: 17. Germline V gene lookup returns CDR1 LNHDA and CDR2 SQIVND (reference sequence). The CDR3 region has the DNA TGTGCCAGTAGTCCCGATTCAGGGGGAACCTATTCTTATGGCTACACCTTC. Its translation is CASSPDSGGTYSYGYTF.

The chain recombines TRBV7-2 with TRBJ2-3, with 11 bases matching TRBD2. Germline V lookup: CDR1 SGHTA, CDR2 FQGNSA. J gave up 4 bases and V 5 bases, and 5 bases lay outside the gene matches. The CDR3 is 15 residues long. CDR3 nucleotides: TGTGCCAGCAGCCCGCGGGGACTAGCGGCAGATACGCAGTATTTT. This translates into CASSPRGLAADTQYF.

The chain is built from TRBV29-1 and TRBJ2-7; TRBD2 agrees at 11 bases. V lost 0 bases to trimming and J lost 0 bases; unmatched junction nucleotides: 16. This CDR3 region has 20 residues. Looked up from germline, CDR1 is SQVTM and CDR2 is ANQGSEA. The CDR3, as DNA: TGCAGCGTTGAAGATCGAGCTCGGGGGACTAGCGGTACCAGCTCCTACGAGCAGTACTTC. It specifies CSVEDRARGTSGTSSYEQYF.

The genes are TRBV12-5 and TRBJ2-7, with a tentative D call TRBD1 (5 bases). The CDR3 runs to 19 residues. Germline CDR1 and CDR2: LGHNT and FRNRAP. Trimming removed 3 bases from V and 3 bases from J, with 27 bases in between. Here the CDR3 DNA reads TGTGCTAGTGGTTTTGGGGCCCCCACAACGACAACTAAAATCTACGAGCAGTACTTC. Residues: CASGFGAPTTTTKIYEQYF.

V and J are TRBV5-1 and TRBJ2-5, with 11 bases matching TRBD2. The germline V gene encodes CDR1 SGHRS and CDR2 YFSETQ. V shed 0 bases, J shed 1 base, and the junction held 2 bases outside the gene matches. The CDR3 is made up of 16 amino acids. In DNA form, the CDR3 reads TGCGCCAGCAGCTTGGAACTAGCGGGGGCCCAAGAGACCCAGTACTTC. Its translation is CASSLELAGAQETQYF.

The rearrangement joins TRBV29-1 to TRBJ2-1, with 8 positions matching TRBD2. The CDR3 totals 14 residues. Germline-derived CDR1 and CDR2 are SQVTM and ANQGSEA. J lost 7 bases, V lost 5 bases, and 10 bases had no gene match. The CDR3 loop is CSVTGTRLKNEQFF. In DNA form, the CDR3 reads TGCAGCGTTACCGGGACTAGGCTTAAGAATGAGCAGTTCTTC.

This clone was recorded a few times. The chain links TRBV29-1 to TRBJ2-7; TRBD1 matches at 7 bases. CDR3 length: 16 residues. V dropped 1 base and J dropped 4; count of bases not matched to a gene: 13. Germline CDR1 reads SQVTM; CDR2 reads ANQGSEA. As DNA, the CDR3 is TGCAGCGTTGAAGGGTTGGGGGCAGGGGGTGTATACGAGCAGTACTTC. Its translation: CSVEGLGAGGVYEQYF.

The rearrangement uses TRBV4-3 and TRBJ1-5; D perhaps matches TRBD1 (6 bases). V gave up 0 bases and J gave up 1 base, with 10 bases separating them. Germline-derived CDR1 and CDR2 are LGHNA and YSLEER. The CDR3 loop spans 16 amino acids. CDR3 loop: CASSQDRGMSNQPQHF. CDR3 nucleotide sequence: TGCGCCAGCAGCCAAGACAGGGGAATGAGCAATCAGCCCCAGCATTTT.

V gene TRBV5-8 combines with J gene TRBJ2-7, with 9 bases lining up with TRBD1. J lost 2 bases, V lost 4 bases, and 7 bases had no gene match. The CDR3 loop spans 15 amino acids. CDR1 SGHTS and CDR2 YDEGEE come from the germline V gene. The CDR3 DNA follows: TGTGCCAGCAGCCCCCGGGACAGGGTGGCCTACGAGCAGTACTTC. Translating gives CASSPRDRVAYEQYF.

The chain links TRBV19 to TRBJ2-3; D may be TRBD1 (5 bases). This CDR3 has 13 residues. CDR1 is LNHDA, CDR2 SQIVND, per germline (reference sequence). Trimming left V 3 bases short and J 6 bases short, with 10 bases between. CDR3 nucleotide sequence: TGTGCCAGTAGTATTAGACAGCTGGATACGCAGTATTTT. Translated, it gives CASSIRQLDTQYF.